Listed below are T cell receptor beta chains from one sample, sequenced in a study of T cell clusters in autoimmune cytopenias. Using the multiplex PCR reads, TCRdb records one entry per CDR3 protein without DNA. The record lists fewer than 6,500 distinct CDR3 sequences, of which the ten most abundant hold around 59%. These same data were also listed under a study on T cell repertoires in aging, cancer and after chemotherapy.

What was sequenced was peripheral blood. The origin of the receptors is a human donor in good health. The CDR3 runs from the conserved cysteine through the conserved F or W. The order of the fields is J gene, clone size, V gene, CDR3 protein. The listing skips clone size in some rows; elsewhere it reads once, few, many or a size class.

j_gene: TRBJ2-5; abundance: NA; v_gene: TRBV7-6; CDR3aa: CASSSLVGETQYF
j_gene: TRBJ2-5; abundance: medium-sized; v_gene: TRBV6-1; CDR3aa: CASSEVETQYF
j_gene: TRBJ2-1; abundance: medium-sized; v_gene: TRBV11-1; CDR3aa: CASSFGRTGVRSYNEQFF
j_gene: TRBJ2-5; abundance: NA; v_gene: TRBV5-4; CDR3aa: CASSLAEGETQYF
j_gene: TRBJ2-3; abundance: NA; v_gene: TRBV15; CDR3aa: CATSRVEAYTDTQYF
j_gene: TRBJ2-5; abundance: NA; v_gene: TRBV11-1; CDR3aa: CASSDRGRGTQYF
j_gene: TRBJ2-2; abundance: NA; v_gene: TRBV6-4; CDR3aa: CASRADRANTGELFF
j_gene: TRBJ1-2; abundance: NA; v_gene: TRBV29-1; CDR3aa: CSVEDESHGYTF
j_gene: TRBJ1-4; abundance: NA; v_gene: TRBV6-5; CDR3aa: CASSYSGYGNEKLFF
j_gene: TRBJ1-3; abundance: NA; v_gene: TRBV12-3/TRBV12-4; CDR3aa: CAGEQGSGNTIYF
j_gene: TRBJ2-7; abundance: NA; v_gene: TRBV6-2/TRBV6-3; CDR3aa: CAITDGSSYEQYF
j_gene: TRBJ1-2; abundance: NA; v_gene: TRBV5-4; CDR3aa: CASSSLSKYGYTF
j_gene: TRBJ2-6; abundance: large; v_gene: TRBV29-1; CDR3aa: CSVAALSVSGANVLTF
j_gene: TRBJ2-7; abundance: NA; v_gene: TRBV6-2/TRBV6-3; CDR3aa: CASSTSFWGDKPYEQYF
j_gene: TRBJ1-1; abundance: NA; v_gene: TRBV11-1; CDR3aa: CASSLSPNTEAFF
j_gene: TRBJ2-7; abundance: NA; v_gene: TRBV6-1; CDR3aa: CASSQGGRGSYEQYF
j_gene: TRBJ2-1; abundance: NA; v_gene: TRBV6-5; CDR3aa: CASSRTSGSSYNEQFF